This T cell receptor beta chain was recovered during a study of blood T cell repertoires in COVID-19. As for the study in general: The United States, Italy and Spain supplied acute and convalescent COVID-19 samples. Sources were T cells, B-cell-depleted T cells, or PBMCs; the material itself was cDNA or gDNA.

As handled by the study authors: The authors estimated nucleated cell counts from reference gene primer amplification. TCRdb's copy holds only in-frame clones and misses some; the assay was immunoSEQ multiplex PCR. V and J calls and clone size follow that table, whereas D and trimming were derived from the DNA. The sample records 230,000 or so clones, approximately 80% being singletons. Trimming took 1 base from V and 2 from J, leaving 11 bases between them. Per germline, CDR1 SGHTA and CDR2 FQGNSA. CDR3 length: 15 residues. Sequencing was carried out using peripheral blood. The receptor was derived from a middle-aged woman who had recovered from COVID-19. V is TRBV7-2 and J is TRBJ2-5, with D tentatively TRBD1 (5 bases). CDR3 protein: CASSLVGAEQETQYF. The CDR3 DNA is TGTGCCAGCAGCTTAGTTGGGGCAGAACAAGAGACCCAGTACTTC.